These T cell receptor beta chains were read from a single sample in a study of blood T cell repertoires in COVID-19. Measured with immunoSEQ multiplex PCR; TCRdb has only the in-frame clones, and not every one. The table shows approximately 140,000 clones, with around 90% occurring only once. Sequencing input: peripheral blood. The source of these receptors is a woman aged 55-70 years with active or convalescent COVID-19. The CDR3 runs from the conserved cysteine through the conserved F or W. The order of the fields is J gene, clone size, V gene, D gene, CDR3 length, CDR3 protein, CDR3 DNA. The D gene is left open where the match is weak. Size is stated for part of the rows, as once, few or many counts, or as a class when the clone is expanded.

TRBJ2-5	NA	TRBV7-2	NA	14	CASSLLTSQETQYF	TGTGCCAGCAGCTTACTCACTAGCCAAGAGACCCAGTACTTC
TRBJ1-1	NA	TRBV2	NA	14	CASSDEGKGTEAFF	TGTGCCAGCAGTGATGAGGGTAAAGGGACTGAAGCTTTCTTT
TRBJ2-5	NA	TRBV24-1	NA	15	CATSDPSSPPETQYF	TGTGCCACCAGTGATCCTAGCTCCCCCCCTGAGACCCAGTACTTC
TRBJ1-5	NA	TRBV6-5	TRBD1	15	CASSYSSRGNQPQHF	TGTGCCAGCAGTTACTCGAGCAGGGGGAATCAGCCCCAGCATTTT
TRBJ1-4	NA	TRBV15	TRBD1	15	CATSRAGTANEKLFF	TGTGCCACCAGCAGAGCCGGGACAGCTAATGAAAAACTGTTTTTT
TRBJ2-5	NA	TRBV3-1/TRBV3-2	NA	14	CASSLAGAGETQYF	TGTGCCAGCAGCCTTGCGGGGGCCGGGGAGACCCAGTACTTC
TRBJ2-3	NA	TRBV7-6	TRBD1	16	CASSLAPGGGTDTQYF	TGTGCCAGCAGCTTAGCCCCAGGGGGTGGCACAGATACGCAGTATTTT
TRBJ2-2	once	TRBV9	TRBD1	15	CASSPRGTGPGELFF	TGTGCCAGCAGCCCTAGAGGGACAGGGCCCGGGGAGCTGTTTTTT
TRBJ1-5	NA	TRBV6-6	NA	14	CASSYSASNQPQHF	TGTGCCAGCAGTTACTCGGCAAGTAATCAGCCCCAGCATTTT
TRBJ1-1	NA	TRBV7-8	TRBD1	16	CASSPARWDREGQGFF	TGTGCCAGCAGCCCTGCCCGGTGGGACAGGGAGGGGCAAGGTTTCTTT
TRBJ2-6	once	TRBV4-3	TRBD1	17	CASSQGTEFSGANVLTF	TGCGCCAGCAGCCAGGGGACAGAATTCTCTGGGGCCAACGTCCTGACTTTC
TRBJ1-4	NA	TRBV7-2	NA	16	CASSPPGQGWNEKLFF	TGTGCCAGCAGCCCTCCGGGCCAGGGTTGGAATGAAAAACTGTTTTTT
TRBJ2-1	NA	TRBV11-3	TRBD2	15	CASSLGTSEYNEQFF	TGTGCCAGCAGCTTAGGGACTAGCGAATACAATGAGCAGTTCTTC
TRBJ1-4	NA	TRBV6-6	NA	13	CASRQGLGEKLFF	TGTGCCAGCAGGCAGGGGTTAGGAGAAAAACTGTTTTTT
TRBJ2-3	NA	TRBV5-1	NA	14	CASGGGDPTDTQYF	TGCGCCAGCGGAGGGGGCGACCCCACAGATACGCAGTATTTT
TRBJ2-3	NA	TRBV11-2	TRBD2	17	CASSSPRQRGFTDTQYF	TGTGCCAGCAGCTCTCCAAGACAGCGGGGGTTCACAGATACGCAGTATTTT
TRBJ1-3	NA	TRBV6-4	NA	16	CASSPGVGLSGNTIYF	TGTGCCAGCAGTCCCGGGGTAGGGCTCTCTGGAAACACCATATATTTT
TRBJ2-3	NA	TRBV14	TRBD2	13	CASSPTSGGAPYF	TGTGCCAGCAGCCCGACTAGCGGGGGTGCTCCGTATTTT
TRBJ1-2	once	TRBV19	TRBD1	15	CASSTNGGQAFGYTF	TGTGCCAGTAGTACCAACGGGGGACAGGCGTTTGGCTACACCTTC
TRBJ1-1	NA	TRBV12-3/TRBV12-4	NA	13	CASILDLDTEAFF	NA
TRBJ1-2	NA	TRBV6-5	NA	14	CASSRPQGNYGYTF	TGTGCCAGCAGTCGACCCCAGGGCAACTATGGCTACACCTTC
TRBJ2-4	NA	TRBV5-1	NA	16	CASSLGQDLAKNIQYF	TGCGCCAGCAGCTTGGGACAGGACTTAGCCAAAAACATTCAGTACTTC
TRBJ2-2	once	TRBV9	NA	15	CASSVVSDSTGELFF	TGTGCCAGCAGCGTAGTCTCGGACTCTACCGGGGAGCTGTTTTTT
TRBJ2-7	NA	TRBV7-2	NA	12	CASSSQGYEQYF	TGTGCCAGCAGCTCACAGGGTTACGAGCAGTACTTC
TRBJ2-7	NA	TRBV5-6	TRBD2	14	CASSLPAGGREQYF	TGTGCCAGCAGCCTACCAGCGGGGGGGCGGGAGCAGTACTTC
TRBJ2-3	once	TRBV7-2	TRBD2	15	CASSASGTRADTQYF	TGTGCCAGCAGCGCCTCCGGGACTAGAGCAGATACGCAGTATTTT
TRBJ2-2	NA	TRBV7-2	NA	13	CASSFTGTGELFF	TGTGCCAGCAGCTTTACGGGGACCGGGGAGCTGTTTTTT
TRBJ2-5	NA	TRBV5-1	TRBD2	19	CASSLWGETSGVRGETQYF	TGCGCCAGCAGCTTGTGGGGAGAGACTAGCGGGGTCAGGGGAGAGACCCAGTACTTC
TRBJ2-7	NA	TRBV7-9	NA	14	CASSLSGTTYEQYF	TGTGCCAGCAGCTTATCGGGGACAACCTACGAGCAGTACTTC
TRBJ1-1	NA	TRBV29-1	NA	15	CSVVGPWGGNTEAFF	TGCAGCGTTGTTGGACCTTGGGGGGGGAACACTGAAGCTTTCTTT
TRBJ1-6	once	TRBV28	NA	14	CASSFVEGNSPLHF	TGTGCCAGCAGTTTCGTAGAGGGAAATTCACCCCTCCACTTT
TRBJ1-1	NA	TRBV6-6	NA	14	CASSYPETNTEAFF	TGTGCCAGCAGTTACCCGGAGACGAACACTGAAGCTTTCTTT
TRBJ2-7	once	TRBV9	NA	14	CASSAQGFSYEQYF	TGTGCCAGCAGCGCCCAGGGGTTTAGTTACGAGCAGTACTTC
TRBJ1-2	once	TRBV18	TRBD1	14	CASSPQSGGDGYTF	TGTGCCAGCTCACCACAATCAGGGGGCGATGGCTACACCTTC
TRBJ1-2	NA	TRBV4-1	TRBD1	16	CASSQDQGGLSYGYTF	TGCGCCAGCAGCCAAGATCAAGGGGGCTTGAGCTATGGCTACACCTTC
TRBJ1-1	NA	TRBV11-2	NA	15	CASSPLVGMNTEAFF	TGTGCCAGCAGCCCGCTAGTCGGGATGAACACTGAAGCTTTCTTT
TRBJ1-4	NA	TRBV14	NA	14	CASSQEQGIEKLFF	TGTGCCAGCAGCCAAGAACAGGGTATTGAAAAACTGTTTTTT